The subject of this entry is one TCR beta chain. Its antigen is still unknown. The libraries were made with immunoSEQ v3.0 at survey level. The protocol was immunoSEQ multiplex PCR, while the TCRdb copy is restricted to in-frame clones and leaves out a portion. The sample contains 20,000 to 30,000 clones, approximately 82% of which appear only once. This entry belongs to a study of long-term antiretroviral therapy in people with HIV. The CDR3 is 16 amino acids. Germline CDR1 and CDR2: SGHRS and YFSETQ. V dropped 0 bases and J dropped 3; count of bases not matched to a gene: 4. Study-wide results and limits: Patients on ART gained diversity, which nonetheless stayed below transplant donor controls.

The rearrangement links TRBV5-1 to TRBJ2-7; 12 bases are shared with TRBD2. The sample here was unsorted PBMCs, taken 3 years after starting antiretroviral therapy. The receptor was isolated from a man aged 50-59 years with HIV. CDR3 loop: CASSLGGTSGYYEQYF. CDR3 sequence (DNA): TGCGCCAGCAGCTTGGGAGGGACTAGCGGGTACTACGAGCAGTACTTC.